This T cell receptor (beta chain) was identified in a study of shared clonotypes between healthy human individuals. Study-wide findings and caveats: Among donors, clonotype sharing was expected to be affected by sequencing depth.

Germline CDR1 reads LNHNV; CDR2 reads YYDKDF (reference sequence). The CDR3 covers 16 residues. Trimming cost V 0 bases and J 0 bases; bases outside gene matches: 3. This clone appeared once. What it binds is unknown. Per sorted-subset replicate PCR, input was roughly 200 ng DNA, representing around 28,000 T cell genomes. The assay was immunoSEQ multiplex PCR, and TCRdb's table has in-frame clones only and misses some. The data contain roughly 1 million clones, about 74% of them seen just once; the ten biggest clones take up about 1.5%. This TCR was recovered from a man younger than 35 in good health. This chain uses TRBV15 with TRBJ1-1, with 8 bases aligning to TRBD1. Material for sequencing was memory CD4+ T cells sorted from blood. Subset defined: CD45RA-negative fraction. The CDR3, as DNA: TGTGCCACCAGCAGAGACGGGGGACAGGTGAACACTGAAGCTTTCTTT. Amino acid sequence: CATSRDGGQVNTEAFF.